This T cell receptor beta chain was identified in a study of control samples from healthy donors and cancer patients. Germline loops: CDR1 SGHVS, CDR2 FNYEAQ. The V and J ends lost 1 base and 1 base respectively, with 13 bases between them. This CDR3 region has 17 residues. Some clones are missing from TCRdb's copy, which holds only in-frame ones; the method was immunoSEQ multiplex PCR. There are tens of thousands of clones in the sample; 85% to 90% occur only once, and 6.5% to 8% lies in the top ten. The V call is TRBV7-6, the J call TRBJ2-2; TRBD1 is a possible D gene (6 bases). The material sequenced was blood. This sequence originates from an older woman in good health. CDR3 protein: CASSLGLGQKNTGELFF. CDR3 DNA sequence: TGTGCCAGCAGCTTAGGGCTCGGACAGAAGAACACCGGGGAGCTGTTTTTT.